The rows below give T cell receptor beta chains drawn from one sample of a study of Graves' ophthalmopathy and Graves' hyperthyroidism. TCRdb recomputed calls from the multiplex PCR reads with MiXCR, one row per CDR3 protein. The table has about 600,000 distinct CDR3 sequences, less than 45% seen once; the top ten hold around 4.6%. Sample: peripheral blood or thyroid tissue (not recorded which). These receptors originate from an adult man with Graves' hyperthyroidism. The CDR3 runs from the conserved cysteine through the conserved F or W. A D gene is named only where the DNA matches it firmly. Rows give clone size only sometimes, using once, few, many, or a class for an expanded clone.

D	V	size	J	DNA	CDR3
NA	TRBV19	NA	TRBJ1-6	TGTGCCAGTAGTATCGGAGGGGCGAATTCACCCCTCCACTTT	CASSIGGANSPLHF
TRBD1	TRBV24-1	many	TRBJ2-5	TGTGCCACCAGTGATGTCCGGGCAGGGGGCGCGGGGGAGACCCAGTACTTC	CATSDVRAGGAGETQYF
NA	TRBV12-3/TRBV12-4	NA	TRBJ1-5	TGTGCCAGCAGTACCTACAGGGTAAGGAGCAATCAGCCCCAGCATTTT	CASSTYRVRSNQPQHF
NA	TRBV10-2	NA	TRBJ2-7	TGCGCCAGCGTTGAAGGTCGGGCAGCCAGCTCCTACGAGCAGTACTTC	CASVEGRAASSYEQYF
NA	TRBV20-1	many	TRBJ1-6	TGCAGTGCTAGAGTTGGGGGGCCAATTAATTCACCCCTCCACTTT	CSARVGGPINSPLHF
NA	TRBV6-5	many	TRBJ2-7	TGTGCCAGCAGTTACTCGAGAGTTTACGAGCAGTACTTC	CASSYSRVYEQYF
TRBD1	TRBV29-1	NA	TRBJ1-2	TGCAGCGTTGGTGGGACAGGGTCTAATGGCTACACCTTC	CSVGGTGSNGYTF
NA	TRBV2	NA	TRBJ1-1	TGTGCCAGCAGTGACAAGGTCCTAGCGGGGAACACTGAAGCTTTCTTT	CASSDKVLAGNTEAFF
NA	TRBV7-9	few	TRBJ2-3	TGTGCCAGCAGCGACCGAGGAGGCACAGATACGCAGTATTTT	CASSDRGGTDTQYF
TRBD1	TRBV20-1	many	TRBJ2-7	TGCAGTGCTAGGCCTGGGACAGGGGACACCTACGAGCAGTACTTC	CSARPGTGDTYEQYF
NA	TRBV29-1	many	TRBJ1-2	TGCAGCGCGAACCCCAAGGACAGCTATGGCTACACCTTC	CSANPKDSYGYTF
TRBD1	TRBV2	many	TRBJ1-1	TGTGCCAGCAGTTTACAGGGGGCAGGGACTGAAGCTTTCTTT	CASSLQGAGTEAFF
NA	TRBV20-1	NA	TRBJ2-2	TGCAGTGCTGGCCTGGGGCGGGGGAACACCGGGGAGCTGTTTTTT	CSAGLGRGNTGELFF
TRBD1	TRBV20-1	many	TRBJ2-7	TGCAGTGCTAGCCGGGACAGGATCCGGGAGCAGTACTTC	CSASRDRIREQYF
NA	TRBV7-9	many	TRBJ2-7	TGTGCCGGCAGCACGGCCGGGGTGTACGAGCAGTACTTC	CAGSTAGVYEQYF
NA	TRBV7-9	many	TRBJ2-6	TGTGCCAGCACCGAAGTGGGGGCTAGCGGGGCCAACGTCCTGACTTTC	CASTEVGASGANVLTF
TRBD2	TRBV27	few	TRBJ2-5	TGTGCCAGCAGACCAGTACCGGGACTAGCGGGGGAGACCCAGTACTTC	CASRPVPGLAGETQYF
NA	TRBV7-3	NA	TRBJ2-5	TGTGCCAGCGGCCCTGGGGGGCTGGAGACCCAGTACTTC	CASGPGGLETQYF
TRBD2	TRBV7-8	many	TRBJ2-2	TGTGCCAGCAGCTCTCCTAGCGGGAGCGCCGGGGAGCTGTTTTTT	CASSSPSGSAGELFF
TRBD2	TRBV7-9	NA	TRBJ2-7	TGTGCCAGCAGTTTACAAATAGGACTAGCGAGGACCTACGAGCAGTACTTC	CASSLQIGLARTYEQYF
NA	TRBV29-1	many	TRBJ1-3	TGCAGCGTCCAGGGTGGAAACACCATATATTTT	CSVQGGNTIYF
NA	TRBV25-1	NA	TRBJ1-2	TGTGCCAGCAGCGCCCCGAGAGGGAACGGACACTATGGCTACACCTTC	CASSAPRGNGHYGYTF
NA	TRBV12-3/TRBV12-4	NA	TRBJ2-3	TGTGCCAGCAGCTCAGGATCAGCCTCAGATACGCAGTATTTT	CASSSGSASDTQYF
NA	TRBV19	NA	TRBJ1-5	TGTGCCAGTAGATCGCAGCCTAATAGCAATCAGCCCCAGCATTTT	CASRSQPNSNQPQHF
NA	TRBV12-5	few	TRBJ2-5	TGTGCTAGTGCCAACACTTGGAAAGAGACCCAGTACTTC	CASANTWKETQYF
NA	TRBV19	NA	TRBJ1-2	TGTGCCAGTAGTATTCCGCCACCCGTCAATGGCTACACCTTC	CASSIPPPVNGYTF
TRBD1	TRBV7-9	many	TRBJ1-4	TGTGCCAGCAGCCCATGGACAGGGGGCCTTGAAAAACTGTTTTTT	CASSPWTGGLEKLFF
NA	TRBV11-2	many	TRBJ2-6	TGTGCCAGCAGCCCTGGTGCTGGGGCCAACGTCCTGACTTTC	CASSPGAGANVLTF
NA	TRBV4-1	NA	TRBJ2-3	TGCGCCAGCAGCCAAGATCTGGGGGCGCGAGGCACAGATACGCAGTATTTT	CASSQDLGARGTDTQYF
NA	TRBV20-1	few	TRBJ2-7	TGCAGTGCTAGGGGCGGGACATTTCTCTACGAGCAGTGCTTC	CSARGGTFLYEQCF
NA	TRBV2	many	TRBJ1-2	TGTGCCAGCAGTGAAGTAGTCGGGTTAGGTGGCTACACCTTC	CASSEVVGLGGYTF
NA	TRBV10-3	medium-sized	TRBJ1-1	TGTGCCATCAGTGTGGGGGTTCCCGCTGAAGCTTTCTTT	CAISVGVPAEAFF
NA	TRBV5-1	NA	TRBJ1-1	TGTGCCAGCACCGGGACTAGCGGGATGTACAATGAAGCTTTCTTT	CASTGTSGMYNEAFF
NA	TRBV7-9	NA	TRBJ1-1	TGTGCCAGCAGCTTCAGCACAGGAGATACCATGAACACTGAAGCTCTCTTT	CASSFSTGDTMNTEALF
TRBD1	TRBV5-8	many	TRBJ1-2	TGTGCCAGCAGCTTGGCCAACAGGGGGCGCGACTATGGCTACACCTTC	CASSLANRGRDYGYTF
NA	TRBV12-3/TRBV12-4	many	TRBJ2-2	TGTGCCAGCAGACGGACCCTGGGACGGAACACCGGGGAGCTGTTTTTT	CASRRTLGRNTGELFF
NA	TRBV12-3/TRBV12-4	once	TRBJ1-2	TGTGCCAGCAGCGTCCTGCCAGGGGAGGACTATGGCTACACCTTC	CASSVLPGEDYGYTF
TRBD1	TRBV2	few	TRBJ1-3	TGTGCCAGCACTAAACACAGGGGAACCTCTGGAAACACCATATATTTT	CASTKHRGTSGNTIYF
NA	TRBV7-9	many	TRBJ1-2	TGTGCCAGCAGCTCCGGACAGACCTATGGCTACACCTTC	CASSSGQTYGYTF
NA	TRBV29-1	few	TRBJ2-3	TGCAGCGGGGGAGGCGCAGATACGCAGTATTTT	CSGGGADTQYF
TRBD2	TRBV20-1	NA	TRBJ2-3	TGCAGTGCTACGCCCGGACTAGCTCTCACAGATACGCAGTATTTT	CSATPGLALTDTQYF
NA	TRBV5-1	few	TRBJ1-3	TGCGCCAGCAGCTTGGCGGACAGCTTCGCGGGAAACACCATATATTTT	CASSLADSFAGNTIYF
NA	TRBV29-1	NA	TRBJ1-1	TGCAGCTATTTGGACAGCGCGAACACTGAAGCTTTCTTT	CSYLDSANTEAFF
NA	TRBV7-8	NA	TRBJ1-6	TGTGCCAGCAGCTTAGGGACAGACTATAATTCACCCCTCCACTTT	CASSLGTDYNSPLHF
TRBD1	TRBV5-1	many	TRBJ1-2	TGCGCCAGCAGCTTGGCCGGACAGGGGAGCTGGTATGGCTACACCTTC	CASSLAGQGSWYGYTF
NA	TRBV20-1	many	TRBJ1-1	TGCAGTGCTAGGAACACGAACACTGAAGCTTTCTTT	CSARNTNTEAFF
NA	TRBV29-1	many	TRBJ1-5	TGCAGCGTTAAGGCGACTCAAAATCAGCCCCAGCATTTT	CSVKATQNQPQHF
TRBD1	TRBV7-9	few	TRBJ2-7	TGTGCCAGCAGTGAAGAACCGGGACAGGGCCTCGAGCAGTACTTC	CASSEEPGQGLEQYF